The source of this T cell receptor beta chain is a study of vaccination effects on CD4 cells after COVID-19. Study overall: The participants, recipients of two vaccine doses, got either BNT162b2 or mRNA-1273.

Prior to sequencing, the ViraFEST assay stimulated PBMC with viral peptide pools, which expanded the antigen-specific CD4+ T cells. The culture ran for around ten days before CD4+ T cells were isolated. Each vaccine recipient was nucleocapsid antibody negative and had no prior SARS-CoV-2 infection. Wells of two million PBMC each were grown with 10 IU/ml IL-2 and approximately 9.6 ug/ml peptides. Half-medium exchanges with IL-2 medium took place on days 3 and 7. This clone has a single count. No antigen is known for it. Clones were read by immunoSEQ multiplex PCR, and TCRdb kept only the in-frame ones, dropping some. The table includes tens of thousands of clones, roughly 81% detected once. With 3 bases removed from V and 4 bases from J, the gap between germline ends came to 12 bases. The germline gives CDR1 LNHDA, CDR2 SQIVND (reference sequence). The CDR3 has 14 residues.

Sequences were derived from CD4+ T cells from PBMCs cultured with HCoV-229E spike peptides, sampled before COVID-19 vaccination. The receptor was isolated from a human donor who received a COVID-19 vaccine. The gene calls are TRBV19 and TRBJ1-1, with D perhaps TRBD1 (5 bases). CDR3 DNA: TGTGCCAGTAGTATCCGGGGGGAGAGCACTGAAGCTTTCTTT. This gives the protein CASSIRGESTEAFF.